These 24 T cell receptor beta chains originate from one sample sequenced in a study of identical twins. Via MiXCR, TCRdb re-called the 5' RACE reads, giving one row per CDR3 protein. The profile shows some 760,000 distinct CDR3 sequences, over 15% of them singletons. This sample was also put to use in a study of T cells expressing NK-cell markers.

The sample was PBMCs. The receptors were gathered from a woman aged 18-29 years in good health.

This clonotype was recorded a few times. The chain has TRBV15 and TRBJ2-1; 9 nucleotides match TRBD2. Germline-derived CDR1 and CDR2 are LNHNV and YYDKDF (reference sequence). The CDR3 covers 15 residues. The junction had 4 bases not matched to a gene; V was cut back by 1 base and J by 6 bases. CDR3 DNA sequence: TGTGCCACCAGCAGAGGCTCACTAGCGGGCAATGAGCAGTTCTTC. Encoded protein: CATSRGSLAGNEQFF.

CDR3 loop: CASSLEPTNSPLHF. The CDR3 bases are TGCGCCAGCAGCTTGGAGCCGACTAATTCACCCCTCCACTTT. This chain connects TRBV5-1 to TRBJ1-6; no firm D call. V lost 0 bases and J 6 bases, leaving 7 bases between the germline ends. From germline, CDR1 is SGHRS and CDR2 YFSETQ. The CDR3 runs 14 residues. Drawing the rest from reference TRBV5-1 and TRBJ1-6, the complete variable domain is KAGVTQTPRYLIKTRGQQVTLSCSPISGHRSVSWYQQTPGQGLQFLFEYFSETQRNKGNFPGRFSGRQFSNSRSEMNVSTLELGDSALYLCASSLEPTNSPLHFGNGTRLTVT.

This clonotype has more than one count but fewer than ten. The chain couples TRBV15 to TRBJ2-5; 9 positions agree with TRBD1. The trim removed 5 bases at V and 7 bases at J, leaving 14 bases unmatched. CDR1 is LNHNV, CDR2 YYDKDF, per germline (reference sequence). The CDR3 is 16 amino acids. The CDR3 protein is CATSYRGTGFGATQYF. The CDR3 DNA is TGTGCCACCAGCTACCGAGGGACAGGGTTCGGGGCGACCCAGTACTTC.

The V gene is TRBV10-3, the J gene TRBJ1-6; 8 bases map to TRBD1. CDR3 length: 16 amino acids. V lost 5 bases, J lost 2 bases, and 5 bases stayed unmatched. Germline assignment: CDR1 ENHRY and CDR2 SYGVKD. CDR3 amino acids: CAISTDRVAYNSPLHF. CDR3 nucleotides: TGTGCCATCAGTACGGACAGGGTTGCCTATAATTCACCCCTCCACTTT.

The table lists this clonotype with a few counts. This chain connects TRBV12-3 or TRBV12-4 to TRBJ2-7; no definite D call. The V end was cut by 5 bases, the J end by 0 bases, with 5 bases between. This CDR3 is built from 12 residues. CDR3 coding DNA: TGTGCCAGCAGTCGACACTCCTACGAGCAGTACTTC. Amino acid sequence: CASSRHSYEQYF.

This clonotype has a single count. This chain connects TRBV9 to TRBJ2-1; D not certain. Trimming removed 4 bases from V and 8 bases from J, with 13 bases in between. The CDR3 has 13 amino acids. CDR1 and CDR2 (germline): SGDLS, YYNGEE. The CDR3, as DNA: TGTGCCAGCAGCCCCGCCGGGTGGCATGAGCAGTTCTTC. This translates into CASSPAGWHEQFF.

This clonotype was detected a few times. CDR3 nucleotide sequence: TGTGCCAGCAGTGACTCGAGAACTAGCGTGGCCGGGGAGCTGTTTTTT. It codes for CASSDSRTSVAGELFF. This sequence joins TRBV6-4 and TRBJ2-2; 7 bases agree with TRBD2. After removal of 0 bases from V and 6 bases from J, the junction contained 7 bases not matched to a gene. CDR1 MRHNA and CDR2 SNTAGT come from the germline V gene. The CDR3 is 16 amino acids.

This chain uses TRBV5-1 with TRBJ2-1; TRBD2 matches at 7 bases. CDR3 length: 16 amino acids. V shed 0 bases, J shed 3 bases, and the junction held 6 bases outside the gene matches. In germline, CDR1 is SGHRS, CDR2 YFSETQ. CDR3 nucleotide sequence: TGCGCCAGCAGCTTGGCCACTGGGGGGGGCTACAATGAGCAGTTCTTC. It specifies CASSLATGGGYNEQFF.

This chain links TRBV11-2 with TRBJ2-7, with 7 bases that match TRBD2. CDR1 is SGHAT, CDR2 FQNNGV, per germline. J gave up 5 bases and V 4 bases, and 8 bases lay outside the gene matches. The CDR3 length is 14 residues. The CDR3 sequence: CASSSPGGRNEQYF. The CDR3 DNA sequence: TGTGCCAGCAGCTCCCCCGGCGGGAGAAACGAGCAGTACTTC.

The V gene is TRBV9, the J gene TRBJ2-1, with a possible D match to TRBD1 (6 bases). CDR3 length: 16 amino acids. Germline CDR1 is SGDLS and CDR2 is YYNGEE. V lost 3 bases to trimming and J lost 4 bases, with 17 bases between them. The CDR3 region is CASSGSPGHPYNEQFF. The CDR3 DNA reads as TGTGCCAGCAGCGGCTCCCCGGGACATCCATACAATGAGCAGTTCTTC.

This clonotype was counted a single time. This chain links TRBV9 with TRBJ1-1; D gene uncertain. The CDR3 sequence is 14 residues long. Germline CDR1 and CDR2: SGDLS and YYNGEE. V was trimmed by 0 bases and J by 6 bases, leaving 12 bases between them. This CDR3 is CASSVARRGAEAFF. The CDR3 bases are TGTGCCAGCAGCGTAGCACGGCGTGGGGCTGAAGCTTTCTTT.

This clonotype was seen once. V gene TRBV9 combines with J gene TRBJ1-1; no definite D call. The V end was cut by 0 bases, the J end by 4 bases, with 10 bases between. Germline V lookup: CDR1 SGDLS, CDR2 YYNGEE. This CDR3 has 14 amino acids. This chain's CDR3 is CASSVEAEGTEAFF. The CDR3 nucleotides read TGTGCCAGCAGCGTAGAAGCGGAGGGCACTGAAGCTTTCTTT.

The J gene is TRBJ2-3, the V gene TRBV12-3 or TRBV12-4, with 11 bases aligning to TRBD2. This CDR3 region has 19 residues. Losses at the gene ends were 6 bases for V and 2 bases for J; bases not matched to a gene: 16. The CDR3 region has the DNA TGTGCCAGCAGCTCCCTAAGCCCCGGACTAGCGGGCCCCACAGATACGCAGTATTTT. Its translation is CASSSLSPGLAGPTDTQYF.

This chain uses TRBV10-2 with TRBJ2-3, with D unclear. Germline CDR1 is WSHSY and CDR2 is SAAADI. The CDR3 loop spans 12 amino acids. V lost 5 bases and J 4 bases, leaving 7 bases between the germline ends. The DNA of the CDR3 is TGCGCCAGCAGTCAGGACCCAGATACGCAGTATTTT. This codes for CASSQDPDTQYF.

This clonotype was seen more than once but under ten times. The chain links TRBV20-1 to TRBJ2-1; a weak D match, TRBD2 (5 bases). The V gene's germline CDR1 is DFQATT and CDR2 SNEGSKA (reference sequence). Trimming cost V 1 base and J 9 bases, with 7 bases left between them. The CDR3 consists of 11 residues. Written as DNA, the CDR3 is TGCAGTGCTAGAGCTGGGAGTGAGCAGTTCTTC. Translated, it gives CSARAGSEQFF.

About this clonotype itself: The junction and the germline gene differ at one end; a read error may be behind it. The V gene is TRBV9, the J gene TRBJ2-1; D is possibly TRBD2 (6 bases). There are 14 residues in the CDR3. The germline V gene encodes CDR1 SGDLS and CDR2 YYNGEE. The CDR3 DNA reads as TGTGCCACCAGCGGAGGGCTCCTGGGGAATGAGCAGTTCTTC. Its protein is CATSGGLLGNEQFF. Complete variable domain (other parts from reference TRBV9 and TRBJ2-1): DSGVTQTPKHLITATGQRVTLRCSPRSGDLSVYWYQQSLDQGLQFLIQYYNGEERAKGNILERFSAQQFPDLHSELNLSSLELGDSALYFCATSGGLLGNEQFFGPGTRLTVL.

This clonotype occurred a few times. The genes are TRBV5-1 and TRBJ1-1; the match to TRBD1 covers 8 bases. V trimming: 2 bases; J trimming: 2 bases; junction bases outside the gene matches: 2. Germline CDR1 is SGHRS and CDR2 is YFSETQ. This CDR3 contains 14 residues. CDR3 amino acids: CASSLQGDNTEAFF. The CDR3 DNA reads TGCGCCAGCAGCTTACAGGGGGACAACACTGAAGCTTTCTTT.

The chain is built from TRBV5-4 and TRBJ1-1, with D maybe TRBD1 (6 bases). This CDR3 has 16 amino acids. Germline CDR1 SGHNT, CDR2 YYREEE (reference sequence). V dropped 0 bases and J dropped 0 bases, with 12 bases sitting between them. The CDR3 DNA reads as TGTGCCAGCAGCTTGGATCCAGGGGCGATGAACACTGAAGCTTTCTTT. This translates into CASSLDPGAMNTEAFF.

The V gene is TRBV12-3 or TRBV12-4, the J gene TRBJ2-2; TRBD2 agrees at 8 bases. The ends lost 4 bases at V and 6 bases at J; junction bases unmatched: 7. The length of the CDR3 is 15 residues. In nucleotides, the CDR3 is TGTGCCAGCAGTTCCGGGACTAGTTTCGCCGGGGAGCTGTTTTTT. Protein sequence: CASSSGTSFAGELFF.

The chain links TRBV10-3 to TRBJ1-6; TRBD1 is a possible D gene (6 bases). The germline V gene has CDR1 ENHRY and CDR2 SYGVKD. This CDR3 has 13 residues. V was clipped by 3 bases and J by 7 bases, with 7 bases between them. In DNA form, the CDR3 reads TGTGCCATCAGTGAAAGGGGGAATTCACCCCTCCACTTT. Its protein product is CAISERGNSPLHF.

The CDR3 coding sequence is TGTGCCAGCATCGACAGGTCGGGGGGGACCCAGTACTTC. Its protein product is CASIDRSGGTQYF. The rearrangement joins TRBV6-6 to TRBJ2-5; D might be TRBD2 (7 bases). The CDR3 loop spans 13 amino acids. V was clipped by 7 bases and J by 7 bases, with 16 bases between them. The germline gives CDR1 MNHNY, CDR2 SVGAGI (reference sequence).

The chain joins TRBV4-1 to TRBJ2-1, with 7 bases matching TRBD2. CDR3 length: 18 residues. Losses at the gene ends were 1 base for V and 0 bases for J; bases not matched to a gene: 9. Germline assignment: CDR1 MGHRA and CDR2 YSYEKL. CDR3 sequence reads: CASSQGGGRPSSYNEQFF. DNA for the CDR3: TGCGCCAGCAGCCAAGGAGGCGGGAGACCCAGCTCCTACAATGAGCAGTTCTTC.

This clonotype was counted many times. J is TRBJ1-1 and V is TRBV12-3 or TRBV12-4; the D gene is possibly TRBD1 (5 bases). Trimming pared 5 bases from V and 5 bases from J, leaving 21 bases between. The CDR3 sequence is 16 residues long. CDR3 residues: CASSPYPRVKRTEAFF. In DNA form, the CDR3 reads TGTGCCAGCAGTCCCTACCCCAGGGTAAAGAGAACTGAAGCTTTCTTT.

This clonotype has only a few counts. The chain recombines TRBV12-3 or TRBV12-4 with TRBJ2-5; TRBD2 matches 7 bases. This CDR3 has 14 residues. J lost 6 bases, V lost 3 bases, and 7 bases had no gene match. The DNA of the CDR3 is TGTGCCAGCAGTTTCAGACTAGCCGAAAAGACCCAGTACTTC. Amino acids: CASSFRLAEKTQYF.